The 27 T cell receptor beta chains given below trace back to one sample, sequenced in a study of CD8+ T cells in alopecia areata. Reverse transcribed after extraction, RNA yielded cDNA as the sequencing template. Profiling relied on immunoSEQ multiplex PCR, and the TCRdb table lists in-frame clones only, not all of them. The sample shows fewer than 150,000 clones, 65% to 90% of them seen only once. Treatment indicated: oral pan-JAK inhibitor, 5-10 mg twice daily. This sample comprised CD8+ T cells sorted from blood, obtained at week 4, from a patient treated with tofacitinib. These receptors were collected from a human donor with alopecia areata.

The CDR3 sequence: CASSPYQDSDTQYF. In nucleotides, the CDR3 is TGTGCCAGCAGTCCGTATCAGGATTCAGATACGCAGTATTTT. V is TRBV27 and J is TRBJ2-3; D gene unclear. The V gene lost 5 bases and the J gene lost 4 bases, with 13 bases spanning the gap. The CDR3 totals 14 residues. Germline assignment: CDR1 MNHEY and CDR2 SMNVEV (reference sequence).

The chain links TRBV19 to TRBJ2-1, with 7 bases matching TRBD2. The germline gives CDR1 LNHDA, CDR2 SQIVND (reference sequence). This CDR3 comprises 15 residues. V was pared by 1 base and J by 5 bases, with 5 bases of the junction left unmatched. The CDR3 loop reads CASSIVLAENNEQFF. Here the CDR3 DNA reads TGTGCCAGTAGTATAGTTCTAGCGGAGAACAATGAGCAGTTCTTC.

The rearrangement links TRBV6-5 to TRBJ2-3; D gene uncertain. This CDR3 contains 13 residues. The V gene's germline CDR1 is MNHEY and CDR2 SVGAGI. V lost 0 bases and J lost 6, with 7 bases in between. CDR3 protein: CASSYSTADTQYF. CDR3 bases: TGTGCCAGCAGTTACTCGACGGCGGATACGCAGTATTTT.

The rearrangement joins TRBV6-5 to TRBJ2-1, with 7 bases aligning to TRBD1. This CDR3 has 16 amino acids. V lost 0 bases and J lost 7; bases outside the gene matches: 9. CDR1 and CDR2 (germline): MNHEY, SVGAGI. The CDR3 bases are TGTGCCAGCAGTTACTCGCCGACAGGGAAAAGGAATGAGCAGTTCTTC. Translation: CASSYSPTGKRNEQFF.

This sequence joins TRBV15 and TRBJ1-5; D is perhaps TRBD1 (6 bases). Looked up from germline, CDR1 is LNHNV and CDR2 is YYDKDF (reference sequence). Trimming left V 0 bases short and J 6 bases short, with 12 bases between. The CDR3 extends over 15 amino acids. The CDR3 loop is CATSRDMGAGQPQHF. CDR3 coding DNA: TGTGCCACCAGCAGAGATATGGGGGCAGGTCAGCCCCAGCATTTT.

This clone appeared once. The V gene is TRBV30, the J gene TRBJ1-4, with 10 bases that match TRBD1. This CDR3 spans 14 amino acids. Germline lookup yields CDR1 GTSNPN and CDR2 SVGIG (reference sequence). Unmatched junction bases numbered 6, after V lost 1 base and J lost 10 bases. In DNA, the CDR3 is TGTGCCTGGAGTGCCGGGACAGGGGACGGAAAACTGTTTTTT. It encodes CAWSAGTGDGKLFF.

This clone occurred once. This rearrangement joins TRBV4-1 to TRBJ2-4, with 9 bases aligning to TRBD1. Unmatched junction bases numbered 10, after V lost 1 base and J lost 6 bases. Germline assignment: CDR1 MGHRA and CDR2 YSYEKL. The CDR3 length is 17 residues. Written as DNA, the CDR3 is TGCGCCAGCAGCCAAGTTGTTGGGACAGGGCTGGGAAACATTCAGTACTTC. Translated, it gives CASSQVVGTGLGNIQYF.

Comments on this clone: Other DNA sequences in the sample encode the same CDR3. The chain is built from TRBV27 and TRBJ2-7; D possibly corresponds to TRBD2 (6 bases). V dropped 1 base and J dropped 3 bases, with 7 bases sitting between them. Germline V lookup: CDR1 MNHEY, CDR2 SMNVEV (reference sequence). The CDR3 sequence is 13 residues long. The chain's CDR3 is CASSLWRGYEQYF. The CDR3 bases are TGTGCCAGCAGTTTATGGCGGGGCTACGAGCAGTACTTC.

The chain carries TRBV2 and TRBJ2-1, with 12 bases matching TRBD2. V gave up 4 bases and J gave up 3 bases; unmatched junction bases: 4. Germline lookup yields CDR1 SNHLY and CDR2 FYNNEI. CDR3 length: 16 residues. The CDR3 loop reads CASSAWTSGDYNEQFF. Here the CDR3 DNA reads TGTGCCAGCAGTGCTTGGACTAGCGGGGACTACAATGAGCAGTTCTTC. The whole variable domain, remainder taken from reference TRBV2 and TRBJ2-1, is EPEVTQTPSHQVTQMGQEVILRCVPISNHLYFYWYRQILGQKVEFLVSFYNNEISEKSEIFDDQFSVERPDGSNFTLKIRSTKLEDSAMYFCASSAWTSGDYNEQFFGPGTRLTVL.

The chain links TRBV4-3 to TRBJ2-7, with D perhaps matching TRBD1 (5 bases). V lost 1 base, J lost 4 bases, and 14 bases lay in between. Germline CDR1 is LGHNA and CDR2 is YSLEER. The CDR3 runs to 15 residues. CDR3 sequence (DNA): TGCGCCAGCAGCCAAGGAAGGGGTTTCGCGTACGAGCAGTACTTC. Its translation: CASSQGRGFAYEQYF.

This clone occurred once. This chain joins TRBV7-8 and TRBJ2-1, with 7 positions matching TRBD2. Germline V gene data show CDR1 as SGHVS and CDR2 as FQNEAQ. The ends lost 5 bases at V and 1 base at J; junction bases unmatched: 11. The CDR3 runs 17 residues. The CDR3 reads CASSDPPQRGSYNEQFF. The CDR3 DNA reads TGTGCCAGCAGCGACCCCCCGCAGCGGGGATCCTACAATGAGCAGTTCTTC.

The V call is TRBV10-3, the J call TRBJ2-2; 7 nucleotides agree with TRBD1. The CDR3 runs 15 residues. Germline assignment: CDR1 ENHRY and CDR2 SYGVKD. J gave up 2 bases and V 2 bases, and 2 bases lay outside the gene matches. The CDR3 region is CAISERGGNTGELFF. The CDR3 bases are TGTGCCATCAGTGAGCGAGGGGGCAACACCGGGGAGCTGTTTTTT.

In this sample, this clone turned up once. The V and J genes are TRBV7-9 and TRBJ1-5; tentative D call: TRBD1 (6 bases). The CDR3 contains 14 residues. Germline CDR1 and CDR2: SEHNR and FQNEAQ (reference sequence). The germline V and J ends were trimmed by 3 bases and 2 bases, with 8 bases remaining between them. CDR3 sequence (DNA): TGTGCCAGCAGCTTCTCAGGGGGCAATCAGCCCCAGCATTTT. Its protein product is CASSFSGGNQPQHF.

The chain links TRBV4-3 to TRBJ2-7; 8 bases are shared with TRBD1. Germline V gene lookup returns CDR1 LGHNA and CDR2 YSLEER. This CDR3 is 15 amino acids long. Trimming cost V 3 bases and J 3 bases; bases outside gene matches: 7. The CDR3 is CASSHNLGQGYEQYF. Here the CDR3 DNA reads TGCGCCAGCAGCCACAACCTTGGACAGGGCTACGAGCAGTACTTC.

This chain uses TRBV18 with TRBJ2-7; 8 nucleotides line up with TRBD2. Germline CDR1 is KGHSH and CDR2 is LQKENI. The length of the CDR3 is 14 residues. V lost 3 bases to trimming and J lost 3 bases; unmatched junction nucleotides: 4. CDR3 residues: CASSPERGSYEQYF. DNA for the CDR3: TGTGCCAGCTCACCGGAGCGGGGGAGCTACGAGCAGTACTTC.

The V and J genes are TRBV6-5 and TRBJ2-1; no definite D call. Germline loops: CDR1 MNHEY, CDR2 SVGAGI. There are 14 residues in the CDR3. V was clipped by 2 bases and J by 2 bases, with 7 bases between them. In DNA, the CDR3 is TGTGCCAGCAGTTACGGGTTTCCCTACAATGAGCAGTTCTTC. Residues: CASSYGFPYNEQFF.

V is TRBV5-6 and J is TRBJ2-1; D is undetermined. Germline values: CDR1 SGHDT, CDR2 YYEEEE. The CDR3 spans 15 residues. Trimming took off 2 bases at V and 0 bases at J, with 9 bases between the two ends. The CDR3 protein is CASSFGQNSYNEQFF. The CDR3 bases are TGTGCCAGCAGCTTCGGGCAGAACTCCTACAATGAGCAGTTCTTC.

This chain uses TRBV4-1 with TRBJ2-7; D remains ambiguous. The CDR3 runs 13 residues. Trimming took off 2 bases at V and 6 bases at J, with 11 bases between the two ends. CDR1 is MGHRA and CDR2 is YSYEKL in the germline V gene. The CDR3 protein is CASSQLSGREQYF. The CDR3 DNA reads as TGCGCCAGCAGCCAATTGTCGGGCCGCGAGCAGTACTTC.

This clone occurred once. The chain links TRBV5-1 to TRBJ2-5, with D possibly TRBD1 on 6 matching bases. The CDR3 spans 16 residues. V was pared by 2 bases and J by 5 bases, with 19 bases between. CDR1 is SGHRS and CDR2 is YFSETQ in the germline V gene. For the CDR3, the DNA is TGCGCCAGCAGCTTCCCCCCTCAGGGGCTGGAGGAGACCCAGTACTTC. This encodes CASSFPPQGLEETQYF.

CDR3 residues: CASSQHRDYHWVAKNIQYF. CDR3 DNA sequence: TGTGCCAGCAGCCAACACCGGGACTACCATTGGGTAGCCAAAAACATTCAGTACTTC. The V gene is TRBV5-5, the J gene TRBJ2-4, with 7 bases fitting TRBD2. The CDR3 has 19 residues. J gave up 0 bases and V 4 bases, and 16 bases lay outside the gene matches. Germline-derived CDR1 and CDR2 are SGHKS and YYEKEE (reference sequence).

The chain recombines TRBV10-3 with TRBJ2-7; D unresolved. From germline, CDR1 is ENHRY and CDR2 SYGVKD. The CDR3 runs to 12 residues. V gave up 2 bases and J gave up 3 bases, with 5 bases separating them. CDR3 region: CAISETVYEQYF. CDR3 in DNA: TGTGCCATCAGTGAGACAGTCTACGAGCAGTACTTC.

This CDR3 is CASSTRTGGTGTYNEQFF. The CDR3 bases are TGCGCCAGCAGCACCCGGACCGGCGGGACAGGAACCTACAATGAGCAGTTCTTC. V usage is TRBV4-1 and J usage is TRBJ2-1, with 8 bases lining up with TRBD1. J was trimmed by 2 bases and V by 5 bases; bases with no gene match: 14. The CDR3 runs to 18 residues. Germline V gives CDR1 MGHRA, CDR2 YSYEKL.

The rearrangement links TRBV4-1 to TRBJ2-2; 9 bases match TRBD1. The V segment lost 1 base and the J segment 1 base; nucleotides outside the gene matches: 1. CDR3 length: 16 residues. CDR1 is MGHRA and CDR2 is YSYEKL in the germline V gene. The CDR3 is CASSQADRGNTGELFF. The CDR3 nucleotides read TGCGCCAGCAGCCAAGCGGACAGGGGGAACACCGGGGAGCTGTTTTTT.

In this sample, this clone turned up a few times. The same CDR3 is also encoded by other DNA sequences in this sample. The V call is TRBV6-5, the J call TRBJ1-1, with a possible D match to TRBD1 (5 bases). V was cut by 2 bases and J by 8 bases, with 6 bases left in between. The germline gives CDR1 MNHEY, CDR2 SVGAGI. CDR3 length: 11 residues. Here the CDR3 DNA reads TGTGCCAGCAGTTACGGGACGGAAGCTTTCTTT. As protein: CASSYGTEAFF.

CDR3 residues: CASSLIGGGASTDTQYF. DNA for the CDR3: TGTGCCAGCAGCTTAATCGGCGGGGGCGCTAGCACAGATACGCAGTATTTT. This chain links TRBV7-3 with TRBJ2-3; TRBD2 is a possible D gene (7 bases). Trimming took off 1 base at V and 0 bases at J, with 14 bases between the two ends. CDR3 length: 17 amino acids. CDR1 and CDR2 (germline): SGHTA, FQGTGA.

The CDR3 region is CASSYSGRRDTQYF. In DNA form, the CDR3 reads TGTGCCAGCAGTTACTCAGGGAGGAGAGATACGCAGTATTTT. The V call is TRBV6-5, the J call TRBJ2-3, with D possibly TRBD2 on 6 matching bases. CDR3 size: 14 residues. The germline V gene has CDR1 MNHEY and CDR2 SVGAGI. Trimming took 0 bases from V and 5 from J, leaving 9 bases between them.

V and J are TRBV4-3 and TRBJ2-7, with a weak D call TRBD1 (6 bases). Per the germline V gene, CDR1 is LGHNA and CDR2 is YSLEER. Trimming stripped 6 bases from V and 3 bases from J, with 18 bases between. This CDR3 is built from 15 residues. Here the CDR3 reads CASSPGRDTNYEQYF. Written as DNA, the CDR3 is TGCGCCAGCAGTCCCGGTAGGGACACTAACTACGAGCAGTACTTC.